This TCR beta chain was retrieved from a study of immune evolution from preneoplasia to lung adenocarcinoma. Background on the study: HLA loss of heterozygosity: about 7% AIS, about 15% MIA, over 30% ADC, none AAH.

Findings of the study overall: Clonality was highest in normal lung, lower in later-stage lesions apparently.

Data came from immunoSEQ multiplex PCR; TCRdb stores just in-frame clones and leaves some out. The table shows 7,500 to 10,000 clones, with 80% occurring only once. Looked up from germline, CDR1 is SQVTM and CDR2 is ANQGSEA. The ends were cut back, 1 base at V and 4 bases at J, with 7 bases in the middle. The CDR3 runs to 12 residues. This clone was seen once. The antigen remains undetermined. The source of this sequence is a person aged 70 to 80 with lung adenocarcinoma. Some clones in this sample may be carry-over from other donors' samples. The sample was FFPE minimally invasive lung adenocarcinoma tissue. The V call is TRBV29-1, the J call TRBJ1-1, with D possibly matching TRBD1 (5 bases). DNA for the CDR3: TGCAGCGTTGAAGTTGGGGGCACTGAAGCTTTCTTT. Translation gives CSVEVGGTEAFF.